Shown below are 20 T cell receptor beta chains from a single sample sequenced in a study of blood T cell repertoires in COVID-19. The table came from immunoSEQ multiplex PCR; TCRdb's copy has only in-frame clones and leaves some out. This table has 35,000 to 50,000 clones, over 70% appearing once. The sample consisted of peripheral blood. The origin of the receptors is a woman older than 75 with acute or convalescent COVID-19.

V is TRBV30 and J is TRBJ2-2, with TRBD1 matching over 7 bases. Germline CDR1 GTSNPN, CDR2 SVGIG (reference sequence). The CDR3 contains 13 residues. The ends lost 5 bases at V and 4 bases at J; junction bases unmatched: 4. The CDR3 sequence: CAWDRVSTGELFF. The CDR3 DNA is TGTGCCTGGGACAGGGTGAGCACCGGGGAGCTGTTTTTT. Filled out from reference TRBV30 and TRBJ2-2, the complete variable domain reads SQTIHQWPATLVQPVGSPLSLECTVEGTSNPNLYWYRQAAGRGLQLLFYSVGIGQISSEVPQNLSASRPQDRQFILSSKKLLLSDSGFYLCAWDRVSTGELFFGEGSRLTVL.

V and J are TRBV5-4 and TRBJ1-2; 9 bases are shared with TRBD1. This CDR3 comprises 14 residues. The V gene's germline CDR1 is SGHNT and CDR2 YYREEE (reference sequence). Unmatched junction bases numbered 6, after V lost 2 bases and J lost 7 bases. The CDR3 DNA reads TGTGCCAGCAGCTTACGGGACAGGGAAGGTGGCTACACCTTC. It translates to CASSLRDREGGYTF.

The genes are TRBV6-2 or TRBV6-3 and TRBJ1-1; 9 bases map to TRBD1. There are 17 residues in the CDR3. Germline-derived CDR1 and CDR2 are MNHEY and SVGEGT. V was pared by 2 bases and J by 1 base, with 8 bases of the junction left unmatched. The CDR3 spells CASSYQDRGTRNTEAFF. Written as DNA, the CDR3 is TGTGCCAGCAGTTACCAGGACAGGGGCACAAGGAACACTGAAGCTTTCTTT.

As DNA, the CDR3 is TGTGCCAGCAGCCACCCCCGGGACAGGGGAAACACTGAAGCTTTCTTT. Translated: CASSHPRDRGNTEAFF. The V gene is TRBV3-1 (or the pseudogene TRBV3-2), the J gene TRBJ1-1; 10 nucleotides agree with TRBD1. CDR1 is LGHDT and CDR2 is YNNKEL in the germline V gene (reference sequence). The CDR3 is 16 residues long. Trimming took 3 bases from V and 2 from J; bases not matched to a gene: 6.

This rearrangement joins TRBV18 to TRBJ2-7; D unresolved. V lost 0 bases and J lost 1, with 10 bases in between. Germline CDR1 is KGHSH and CDR2 is LQKENI. CDR3 length: 15 amino acids. CDR3 sequence reads: CASSPPGTVSYEQYF. In DNA form, the CDR3 reads TGTGCCAGCTCACCACCGGGCACGGTTTCCTACGAGCAGTACTTC.

This clone was observed a single time. The chain employs TRBV19 and TRBJ2-7, with D possibly matching TRBD1 (6 bases). The CDR3 sequence is 15 residues long. Germline CDR1 LNHDA, CDR2 SQIVND (reference sequence). V lost 7 bases to trimming and J lost 0 bases, with 16 bases between them. The CDR3 nucleotides are TGTGCCAGTAAGTTGACAGGTAAAAGCTCCTACGAGCAGTACTTC. Translated, it gives CASKLTGKSSYEQYF.

The CDR3 spells CASSSSGGALTQYF. DNA of the CDR3: TGTGCCAGCAGCTCGAGCGGGGGGGCCTTGACCCAGTACTTC. The V gene is TRBV5-6, the J gene TRBJ2-5; TRBD2 agrees at 10 bases. The J segment lost 7 bases and the V segment lost 3 bases, leaving 6 bases of the junction unmatched. There are 14 residues in the CDR3. Germline-derived CDR1 and CDR2 are SGHDT and YYEEEE.

The chain carries TRBV12-5 and TRBJ1-6; 8 positions match TRBD1. V gave up 5 bases and J gave up 8 bases; unmatched junction bases: 2. Germline V gives CDR1 LGHNT, CDR2 FRNRAP. CDR3 length: 13 amino acids. The CDR3 reads CASGTTGDSPLHF. The CDR3 DNA follows: TGTGCTAGTGGTACGACAGGGGATTCACCCCTCCACTTT.

The chain uses TRBV2 and TRBJ1-5, with 8 positions matching TRBD1. Trimming took 9 bases from V and 3 from J; bases not matched to a gene: 10. CDR1 is SNHLY, CDR2 FYNNEI, per germline. This CDR3 contains 15 residues. This CDR3 reads CASRAGQVYNQPQHF. In DNA form, the CDR3 reads TGTGCCAGTAGAGCGGGACAGGTATACAATCAGCCCCAGCATTTT.

The chain uses TRBV6-1 and TRBJ2-2; TRBD1 matches 7 bases. Germline V gene lookup returns CDR1 MNHNS and CDR2 SASEGT. V lost 3 bases to trimming and J lost 2 bases; unmatched junction nucleotides: 6. The CDR3 totals 16 residues. CDR3 sequence (DNA): TGTGCCAGCAGTGATTTCGGACAGGAAAACACCGGGGAGCTGTTTTTT. This encodes CASSDFGQENTGELFF.

The chain couples TRBV9 to TRBJ2-2; D is unresolved. Trimming took off 2 bases at V and 0 bases at J, with 14 bases between the two ends. Germline V gives CDR1 SGDLS, CDR2 YYNGEE. There are 17 residues in the CDR3. The DNA of the CDR3 is TGTGCCAGCAGCGTGGGCCCCAGGAACGCGAACACCGGGGAGCTGTTTTTT. It is translated as CASSVGPRNANTGELFF.

The chain employs TRBV30 and TRBJ1-2, with TRBD1 matching 8 bases. V gave up 2 bases and J gave up 5 bases; unmatched junction bases: 4. The germline gives CDR1 GTSNPN, CDR2 SVGIG (reference sequence). The CDR3 loop spans 13 amino acids. The CDR3 sequence: CAWSWQGAYGYTF. The CDR3 region has the DNA TGTGCCTGGAGTTGGCAGGGGGCGTATGGCTACACCTTC. Full variable domain (missing parts from reference TRBV30 and TRBJ1-2): SQTIHQWPATLVQPVGSPLSLECTVEGTSNPNLYWYRQAAGRGLQLLFYSVGIGQISSEVPQNLSASRPQDRQFILSSKKLLLSDSGFYLCAWSWQGAYGYTFGSGTRLTVV.

This clone was seen once. A read error may produce the germline difference seen at one junction end. The CDR3 coding sequence is TGTGCCAGCAGTGGTATGGGACAGGGCTTATTCGAATTC. Translating it yields CASSGMGQGLFEF. This sequence joins TRBV5-4 and TRBJ1-2; 9 nucleotides line up with TRBD1. This CDR3 has 13 residues. Germline assignment: CDR1 SGHNT and CDR2 YYREEE (reference sequence).

J is TRBJ1-2 and V is TRBV29-1, with 9 bases that match TRBD1. The CDR3 is 12 amino acids. Germline CDR1 SQVTM, CDR2 ANQGSEA. Unmatched junction bases numbered 3, after V lost 7 bases and J lost 3 bases. The CDR3 loop is CSGGQGDYGYTF. The CDR3 region has the DNA TGCAGCGGGGGACAGGGTGACTATGGCTACACCTTC. Supplemented by reference TRBV29-1 and TRBJ1-2, the full variable domain reads SAVISQKPSRDICQRGTSLTIQCQVDSQVTMMFWYRQQPGQSLTLIATANQGSEATYESGFVIDKFPISRPNLTFSTLTVSNMSPEDSSIYLCSGGQGDYGYTFGSGTRLTVV.

J is TRBJ2-3 and V is TRBV7-8; D might be TRBD2 (6 bases). The CDR3 is made up of 16 amino acids. Germline CDR1 is SGHVS and CDR2 is FQNEAQ. The V and J ends lost 1 base and 6 bases respectively, with 17 bases between them. The CDR3 nucleotides read TGTGCCAGCAGCTTAGTTTCGGGGGATGTCATGGATACGCAGTATTTT. It is translated as CASSLVSGDVMDTQYF.

This clone was counted a single time. The chain joins TRBV2 to TRBJ2-5; no clear D gene. Germline assignment: CDR1 SNHLY and CDR2 FYNNEI. V lost 4 bases, J lost 5 bases, and 5 bases lay in between. The CDR3 consists of 11 residues. CDR3 residues: CASSVGETQYF. Here the CDR3 DNA reads TGTGCCAGCAGTGTTGGCGAGACCCAGTACTTC.

The chain carries TRBV2 and TRBJ2-4; D is undetermined. Germline V gene lookup returns CDR1 SNHLY and CDR2 FYNNEI. The CDR3 extends over 12 amino acids. V dropped 4 bases and J dropped 5 bases, with 6 bases sitting between them. The CDR3 loop reads CASSGLENIQYF. Written as DNA, the CDR3 is TGTGCCAGCAGTGGGCTCGAAAACATTCAGTACTTC.

This chain links TRBV2 with TRBJ2-6, with 7 bases that match TRBD1. V lost 3 bases, J lost 0 bases, and 5 bases stayed unmatched. Per the germline V gene, CDR1 is SNHLY and CDR2 is FYNNEI. This CDR3 contains 17 residues. The CDR3 sequence is CASSEGQSSSGANVLTF. The DNA for the CDR3 is TGTGCCAGCAGTGAGGGACAGTCAAGCTCTGGGGCCAACGTCCTGACTTTC.

V usage is TRBV6-5 and J usage is TRBJ2-5, with D tentatively TRBD2 (5 bases). CDR3 length equals 15 residues. The germline V gene encodes CDR1 MNHEY and CDR2 SVGAGI. V was clipped by 6 bases and J by 2 bases, with 16 bases between them. As DNA, the CDR3 is TGTGCCAGCAGATCCTTTGGGAGAACACAAGAGACCCAGTACTTC. This sequence encodes CASRSFGRTQETQYF.

This chain uses TRBV5-1 with TRBJ1-1, with D perhaps TRBD1 (5 bases). This CDR3 comprises 13 residues. Germline V gene data show CDR1 as SGHRS and CDR2 as YFSETQ. Trimming took off 2 bases at V and 0 bases at J, with 5 bases between the two ends. The CDR3 is CASSLGVNTEAFF. DNA for the CDR3: TGCGCCAGCAGCTTAGGGGTGAACACTGAAGCTTTCTTT.